Listed here is a single T cell receptor beta chain. What antigen it recognizes has not been identified. Base quality data are lacking; no much larger clone is found one base away. Including the terminal cysteine and phenylalanine, the CDR3 comprises 18 residues. CDR3 DNA only is kept here, 54 bases in frame from base 1. The CDR1 and CDR2 encoded by the germline V gene (reference sequence) are LNHNV and YYDKDF. The germline V and J ends show losses of 3 bases and 0 bases respectively, and no gene match explains 9 bases of the junction. TCRbeta CDR3 regions were amplified from genomic DNA using the immunoSEQ Assay, a bias-controlled multiplex PCR. The original methods were these. Within the assay, amplification of reference gene primers was used to estimate how many nucleated cells each sample contained. Sequence reads were collapsed and filtered to measure the absolute abundance of every unique TCRbeta CDR3 rearrangement. For each sample, productive Simpson clonality was calculated as the square root of Simpson's diversity index across productive rearrangements. The table comes from immuneACCESS by way of TCRdb, which keeps in-frame sequences with V and J called. Part of the clones is missing from these tables; in studies checked, under half for an unresolved V gene and the rest for unknown reasons. The V and J calls and clone size are taken from that table; D and trimming were inferred from the DNA. A total of roughly 86,000 clones appear in this sample, around 80% of them only once. About a fifth of the sample belongs to the ten largest clones.

The entry originates in a study of blood T cell repertoires in COVID-19 (dated by TCRdb to about 2020). A note on the overall study: The collaborator samples originated in the United States, Italy and Spain and spanned the acute and convalescent phases of COVID-19. The prospective study material was composed of cDNA or gDNA derived from T cells, B-cell-depleted T cells, or PBMCs. Subjects who had been exposed to COVID-19, were actively infected with it, or had recovered from it provided the deeply sampled blood TCRbeta repertoires that made up the dataset. A freely available public database, intended as a resource for researchers studying the immune response to SARS-CoV-2, is where the repertoires were released. The samples were drawn from two sources: the first 160 participants of the ongoing ImmuneRACE study, and 1,000 to 1,500 subjects contributed by 6 global collaborators. Nearly every sample came with metadata listing a de-identified subject ID, COVID-19 status, age in years and sex. Where available, HLA class I and class II types were taken from metadata supplied by the sample provider and were not determined by assay-based typing.

What the authors observed across the whole study: The quantity of clinical and demographic metadata differed by source and by participant and was supplied without curation.

Whole blood was collected in K2EDTA tubes by collaborating institutions according to the institutions' own protocols. For TCRbeta analysis, collaborators shipped samples in one of three forms: frozen whole blood, isolated PBMCs, or DNA extracted from either of those sample types. This TCR came from a human donor in a cohort sampled during active COVID-19. The chain is encoded by TRBV15 joined to TRBJ2-3; a stretch of 10 junction bases matches TRBD2. The sequenced sample was peripheral blood. The CDR3 protein sequence reads: CATSRGRASGGSTDTQYF. DNA sequence: TGTGCCACCAGCAGGGGCCGGGCTAGCGGGGGAAGCACAGATACGCAGTATTTT.